This T cell receptor (beta chain) was obtained from a study of T cells in Graves' hyperthyroidism and ophthalmopathy. Overall study findings and caveats: Ophthalmopathy, as predicted by the model, came a median about seven months after the prediction.

This clonotype was seen a handful of times. The antigen remains unidentified. RNA transcripts were the template for amplifying TCR beta CDR3 regions. Carried out on the TCR CDR3, a first-round RT-PCR used the HTBI primer set. Via MiXCR, TCRdb re-called the multiplex PCR reads, giving one row per CDR3 protein. The data show just over 550,000 distinct CDR3 sequences, about 45% seen once. Graves' hyperthyroidism was deemed stable absent ophthalmopathy progression within 18 months. With V trimmed by 3 bases and J by 6 bases, 7 bases remained unmatched. CDR1 is LGHNA, CDR2 YNFKEQ, per germline. The CDR3 sequence is 14 residues long.

The material sequenced was peripheral blood or thyroid tissue (not recorded which). This TCR was sampled from a woman under 30 with Graves' hyperthyroidism. This chain uses TRBV4-2 with TRBJ2-5, with 7 nucleotides matching TRBD2. The CDR3 spells CASSHPGREKTQYF. The CDR3 nucleotides read TGTGCCAGCAGCCATCCAGGGCGGGAGAAGACCCAGTACTTC.